These T cell receptor beta chains were read from a single sample in a study of metastatic and nonmetastatic thyroid tumors. TCRdb redid the clone calls on the PCR reads using MiXCR. Altogether 20,000 or so clones are present, approximately 26% being singletons, with the ten largest covering more than 6%. Sequences were obtained from blood. The receptors stem from a female donor with papillary thyroid cancer or a benign thyroid nodule (not recorded which). Some clones in this sample may be carry-over from other donors' samples. The CDR3 runs from the conserved cysteine through the conserved F or W. The D gene is left open where the match is weak. The size field is filled for only some rows; it gives once, few, many or a size class.

v_call	j_call	d_call	clone_size	cdr3_nt	cdr3_aa
TRBV5-1	TRBJ1-1	NA	few	TGCGCCAGCAGCTTGGACAGGGCTCTTGAAGCTTTCTTT	CASSLDRALEAFF
TRBV6-1	TRBJ2-7	TRBD2	NA	TGTGCCAGCAGTGAGACTAGCGGGAGTTCCGTAAGGACCTACGAGCAGTACTTC	CASSETSGSSVRTYEQYF
TRBV5-1	TRBJ2-7	NA	NA	TGCGCCAGCAGCTTGGCAGACGAGCAGTACTTC	CASSLADEQYF
TRBV29-1	TRBJ2-1	TRBD2	many	TGCAGCGTTGAGGCCGGGACTAGCGGGAGTCAGGCGTGGAATGAGCAGTTCTTC	CSVEAGTSGSQAWNEQFF
TRBV20-1	TRBJ1-2	NA	NA	TGCAGTGCTAGAGATTCCGGGGGGAACTATGGCTACACCTTC	CSARDSGGNYGYTF
TRBV29-1	TRBJ2-7	NA	many	TGCAGCGTAGTTGCGAGTCTAGGGTCCTACGAGCAGTACTTC	CSVVASLGSYEQYF
TRBV7-8	TRBJ2-7	NA	few	TGTGCCAGCAGCTCGGGCCGCACCTCTTACTACGAGCAGTACTTC	CASSSGRTSYYEQYF
TRBV6-1	TRBJ2-1	NA	few	TGTGCCAGCGTAGGGTATCGGGAGCAGTTCTTC	CASVGYREQFF
TRBV28	TRBJ1-5	TRBD1	many	TGTGCCAGCAGAATCACCCCGGGACAGGGGGGACGGTATAGCAATCAGCCCCAGCATTTT	CASRITPGQGGRYSNQPQHF
TRBV29-1	TRBJ2-5	NA	many	TGCAGCGGGAGCCAAGAGACCCAGTACTTC	CSGSQETQYF
TRBV6-2/TRBV6-3	TRBJ2-7	TRBD2	few	TGTGCCAGCACCTGGGCGCTACTAGCGGGACGGCGGTTCGGTGAGCAGTACTTC	CASTWALLAGRRFGEQYF
TRBV6-5	TRBJ2-7	TRBD2	NA	TGTGCCAGCAGTTCCGGGACTAATAACTACGAGCAGTACTTC	CASSSGTNNYEQYF
TRBV25-1	TRBJ1-5	TRBD1	few	TGTGCCAGCAGTTTTTACGGACAGGGGGAGCCCCAGCATTTT	CASSFYGQGEPQHF
TRBV28	TRBJ2-1	NA	medium-sized	TGTGCCAGCAGTCCTAGGGCAGGGGATGCCTCCTACAATGAGCAGTTCTTC	CASSPRAGDASYNEQFF
TRBV27	TRBJ2-1	TRBD2	many	TGTGCCAGTGGCAATAGGGCTAGCGGGAGGGTCGGCTACAATGAGCAGTTCTTC	CASGNRASGRVGYNEQFF
TRBV28	TRBJ2-5	TRBD2	few	TGTGCCAGCAGTTTAGGGGGACTAGCGGGAGAGACCCAGTACTTC	CASSLGGLAGETQYF
TRBV4-3	TRBJ2-3	TRBD2	many	TGCGCCAGCAGCCAGCGGACTAGCGGCACAGATACGCAGTATTTT	CASSQRTSGTDTQYF
TRBV5-4	TRBJ1-5	NA	many	TGTGCCAGCAGCTTGGGAGGAAGGGGGAGCAATCAGCCCCAGCATTTT	CASSLGGRGSNQPQHF
TRBV15	TRBJ2-5	TRBD1	NA	TGTGCCACCAGCAGATCCCGGAGACAGGGCCAAGAGACCCAGTACTTC	CATSRSRRQGQETQYF
TRBV28	TRBJ2-7	NA	medium-sized	TGTGCCAGCCTCAACACAGGGAGGGGCTACGAGCAGTACTTC	CASLNTGRGYEQYF
TRBV6-1	TRBJ2-1	NA	NA	TGTGCCAGCAGTCCCGACTGGTCCTACAATGAGCAGTTCTTC	CASSPDWSYNEQFF
TRBV27	TRBJ1-1	TRBD1	medium-sized	TGTGCCAGCAGTTTATCGTGGGGACAGGACCCAGGGATCACTGAAGCTTTCTTT	CASSLSWGQDPGITEAFF
TRBV29-1	TRBJ1-2	NA	NA	TGCAGCGTTGAACGGACAGATAACTATGGCTACACCTTC	CSVERTDNYGYTF
TRBV6-5	TRBJ1-4	NA	few	TGTGCCAGCACTACCCCCGGGAGTGAAAAACTGTTTTTT	CASTTPGSEKLFF
TRBV6-1	TRBJ1-1	NA	medium-sized	TGTGCCAGCAGAGCCAGACCCCCAAGGTCTGAAGCTTTCTTT	CASRARPPRSEAFF
TRBV9	TRBJ2-1	TRBD2	many	TGTGCCAGCACGCTAGCGGGAACCCCCAATGAGCAGTTCTTC	CASTLAGTPNEQFF
TRBV6-5	TRBJ1-2	NA	medium-sized	TGTGCCAGCAGTTACTCTGGGGGAGCCCCGACTAACTATGGCTACACCTTC	CASSYSGGAPTNYGYTF
TRBV6-2/TRBV6-3	TRBJ2-1	NA	few	TGTGCCAGCATCCCCGGGTGCTATTTAGCTAGTGAGCAGTTCTTC	CASIPGCYLASEQFF